The 22 T cell receptor beta chains below were found in one sample sequenced in a study of T-cell memory formation after mild COVID-19. TCRdb re-called the 5' RACE reads through MiXCR, storing one row per CDR3 protein. Of about half a million distinct CDR3 sequences in the sample, about 20% were seen once. The sample taken for sequencing was PBMCs or a T cell subset sorted from them (not recorded which). Receptor source: an adult woman who had mild COVID-19 (a few samples of this study predate the infection). Cell type and time point are not known.

CDR3 nucleotides: TGTGCCAGCAGCGGGGGAAGGGGTAATTCACCCCTCCACTTT. It translates to CASSGGRGNSPLHF. The chain joins TRBV7-9 to TRBJ1-6; tentative D call: TRBD1 (5 bases). This CDR3 comprises 14 residues. The V end was cut by 5 bases, the J end by 6 bases, with 11 bases between. CDR1 is SEHNR, CDR2 FQNEAQ, per germline (reference sequence).

The sample holds a few counts of this clonotype. The chain combines TRBV20-1 with TRBJ2-7; 9 bases match TRBD2. The CDR3 sequence is 12 residues long. The V gene's germline CDR1 is DFQATT and CDR2 SNEGSKA (reference sequence). Trimming took 6 bases from V and 6 from J; bases not matched to a gene: 6. The CDR3: CSAQREALEQYF. For the CDR3, the DNA is TGCAGTGCCCAGCGGGAGGCTCTCGAGCAGTACTTC.

The sample holds a few counts of this clonotype. The J gene is TRBJ2-1, the V gene TRBV7-2; either TRBD1 or TRBD2 may supply D (6 bases each). The CDR3 loop spans 15 amino acids. Germline V gene data show CDR1 as SGHTA and CDR2 as FQGNSA. V shed 10 bases and J shed 5 bases, with 21 bases lying between them. CDR3 DNA sequence: TGTGCCACCACGGGACCAAGGAGGGGGAACAATGAGCAGTTCTTC. It codes for CATTGPRRGNNEQFF. Full variable domain (missing parts from reference TRBV7-2 and TRBJ2-1): GAGVSQSPSNKVTEKGKDVELRCDPISGHTALYWYRQSLGQGLEFLIYFQGNSAPDKSGLPSDRFSAERTGGSVSTLTIQRTQQEDSAVYLCATTGPRRGNNEQFFGPGTRLTVL.

The chain employs TRBV4-1 and TRBJ2-4; 9 bases agree with TRBD1. Per the germline V gene, CDR1 is MGHRA and CDR2 is YSYEKL. This CDR3 has 20 amino acids. The V segment lost 7 bases and the J segment 0 bases; nucleotides outside the gene matches: 19. CDR3 residues: CASKAVPDRGGYLAKNIQYF. CDR3 coding DNA: TGCGCCAGCAAGGCCGTACCGGACAGGGGAGGCTACCTAGCCAAAAACATTCAGTACTTC.

The J gene is TRBJ1-5, the V gene TRBV4-1; D is unresolved. V was cut by 0 bases and J by 5 bases, with 17 bases left in between. Germline V gene data show CDR1 as MGHRA and CDR2 as YSYEKL. The CDR3 extends over 17 amino acids. CDR3 sequence (DNA): TGCGCCAGCAGCCAAGATGGGGTTTTAGGTAACCATCAGCCCCAGCATTTT. Protein sequence: CASSQDGVLGNHQPQHF.

This clonotype turned up a few times. CDR3 sequence reads: CASSLAASGKDTQYF. CDR3 in DNA: TGCGCCAGCAGCTTGGCGGCATCCGGGAAAGATACGCAGTATTTT. This rearrangement joins TRBV5-1 to TRBJ2-3; a weak D match, TRBD2 (5 bases). Trimming left V 0 bases short and J 5 bases short, with 13 bases between. Germline CDR1 reads SGHRS; CDR2 reads YFSETQ. CDR3 length: 15 amino acids.

This chain uses TRBV20-1 with TRBJ2-3; 8 bases match TRBD2. With 2 bases clipped from V and 3 bases from J, the junction kept 10 bases outside the gene matches. Per germline, CDR1 DFQATT and CDR2 SNEGSKA (reference sequence). CDR3 size: 16 residues. Here the CDR3 DNA reads TGCAGTGCTAGACACGGGAGGGCCGTGTCGACAGATACGCAGTATTTT. Amino acid sequence: CSARHGRAVSTDTQYF.

The V gene is TRBV27, the J gene TRBJ2-7; D remains unclear. Per germline, CDR1 MNHEY and CDR2 SMNVEV (reference sequence). The CDR3 extends over 14 amino acids. V gave up 5 bases and J gave up 2 bases, with 13 bases separating them. The CDR3 spells CASSRPGATYEQYF. CDR3 nucleotide sequence: TGTGCCAGCAGTCGACCGGGCGCAACCTACGAGCAGTACTTC.

This clonotype was observed a few times. The gene calls are TRBV12-3 or TRBV12-4 and TRBJ1-6; TRBD1 matches at 7 bases. With V trimmed by 6 bases and J by 13 bases, 12 bases remained unmatched. This CDR3 spans 14 amino acids. The CDR3 region has the DNA TGTGCCAGCAGCCAGGGGGGAATTAGACGTCCCCTCCACTTT. Protein product: CASSQGGIRRPLHF.

This chain links TRBV6-5 with TRBJ1-5; maybe TRBD1 (5 bases). Germline CDR1 and CDR2: MNHEY and SVGAGI. The CDR3 is made up of 12 amino acids. Trimming left V 6 bases short and J 6 bases short, with 9 bases between. The DNA for the CDR3 is TGTGCCAGCAGCTCGGGGGGTCAGCCCCAGCATTTT. Protein: CASSSGGQPQHF.

The CDR3 region has the DNA TGTGCCAGCAGCGCGGGGGGGGCGAACTCCTACGAGCAGTACTTC. Protein product: CASSAGGANSYEQYF. V gene TRBV9 combines with J gene TRBJ2-7; 8 bases line up with TRBD2. Germline V gene data show CDR1 as SGDLS and CDR2 as YYNGEE. Trimming cost V 3 bases and J 0 bases; bases outside gene matches: 5. The CDR3 consists of 15 residues. The full variable domain, with the rest looked up from reference TRBV9 and TRBJ2-7, is DSGVTQTPKHLITATGQRVTLRCSPRSGDLSVYWYQQSLDQGLQFLIQYYNGEERAKGNILERFSAQQFPDLHSELNLSSLELGDSALYFCASSAGGANSYEQYFGPGTRLTVT.

The chain recombines TRBV4-2 with TRBJ1-2, with 8 bases fitting TRBD1. From germline, CDR1 is LGHNA and CDR2 YNFKEQ. The CDR3 is 15 amino acids. J lost 8 bases, V lost 0 bases, and 8 bases had no gene match. This CDR3 is CASSQETGQGRGYTF. The CDR3 coding sequence is TGTGCCAGCAGCCAAGAAACTGGACAGGGAAGAGGCTACACCTTC.

There are a few counts of this clonotype. The V gene is TRBV29-1, the J gene TRBJ2-3; 8 bases line up with TRBD1. The CDR3 loop spans 14 amino acids. With V trimmed by 6 bases and J by 1 base, 6 bases remained unmatched. In germline, CDR1 is SQVTM, CDR2 ANQGSEA. The CDR3 sequence: CSVLNRGGTDTQYF. The CDR3, as DNA: TGCAGCGTCTTAAACAGGGGGGGCACAGATACGCAGTATTTT.

This clonotype came up a few times. The chain uses TRBV30 and TRBJ1-2; 12 nucleotides agree with TRBD1. Losses at the gene ends were 4 bases for V and 4 bases for J; bases not matched to a gene: 13. CDR1 GTSNPN and CDR2 SVGIG come from the germline V gene (reference sequence). The length of the CDR3 is 17 residues. The CDR3 region is CAWISPGTGGSLYGYTF. The CDR3 DNA reads TGTGCCTGGATCTCACCCGGGACAGGGGGCTCCCTCTATGGCTACACCTTC.

This chain connects TRBV7-2 to TRBJ1-2; the D is unclear. In germline, CDR1 is SGHTA, CDR2 FQGNSA. There are 15 residues in the CDR3. V gave up 1 base and J gave up 1 base, with 10 bases separating them. The CDR3 bases are TGTGCCAGCAGCTTAGAGGCAGGTTATAACTATGGCTACACCTTC. This translates into CASSLEAGYNYGYTF.

This clonotype has more than one count but fewer than ten. The V and J genes are TRBV5-1 and TRBJ2-3; D is unresolved. The V and J ends lost 3 bases and 6 bases respectively, with 17 bases between them. The CDR3 is 15 residues long. CDR1 is SGHRS and CDR2 is YFSETQ in the germline V gene. The CDR3: CASSWVGVQADTQYF. The CDR3 coding sequence is TGCGCCAGCAGCTGGGTTGGGGTCCAGGCCGATACGCAGTATTTT.

This clonotype turned up a few times. The V gene is TRBV6-2 or TRBV6-3, the J gene TRBJ2-7; tentative D call: TRBD1 (6 bases). V gave up 0 bases and J gave up 0 bases, with 12 bases separating them. Germline V lookup: CDR1 MNHEY, CDR2 SVGEGT. The CDR3 consists of 16 residues. The CDR3 nucleotides read TGTGCCAGCAGTTACTCGTGGACAGACCCCTCCTACGAGCAGTACTTC. The encoded protein is CASSYSWTDPSYEQYF.

V gene TRBV19 combines with J gene TRBJ1-2; the D is unclear. Germline V lookup: CDR1 LNHDA, CDR2 SQIVND (reference sequence). The CDR3 sequence is 17 residues long. Trimming removed 5 bases at V and 0 bases at J, with 19 bases between. CDR3 DNA: TGTGCCAGTAGTGCTAGCTGGTCAGGCAGCGCTAACTATGGCTACACCTTC. Residues: CASSASWSGSANYGYTF.

This clonotype was seen a handful of times. The chain carries TRBV4-3 and TRBJ2-1; possibly TRBD2 for D (5 bases). This CDR3 has 18 amino acids. The V end lost 0 bases, the J end lost 8 bases, and 23 bases lay between the germline ends. Germline lookup yields CDR1 LGHNA and CDR2 YSLEER. The CDR3 region is CASSQDRVQLVGFDEQFF. The CDR3 bases are TGCGCCAGCAGCCAAGATCGGGTTCAACTAGTAGGGTTCGATGAGCAGTTCTTC.

This rearrangement joins TRBV20-1 to TRBJ1-1, with D perhaps TRBD1 (5 bases). Germline V gene data show CDR1 as DFQATT and CDR2 as SNEGSKA (reference sequence). V was clipped by 0 bases and J by 0 bases, with 14 bases between them. This CDR3 contains 16 residues. DNA for the CDR3: TGCAGTGCTAGAGATCTTTACTCAGGGCTGAACACTGAAGCTTTCTTT. Amino acid sequence: CSARDLYSGLNTEAFF.

This clonotype was counted a few times. The CDR3 nucleotides read TGTGCCAGCACAGGGACAGCCTCCTACAATGAGCAGTTCTTC. Amino acids: CASTGTASYNEQFF. The J gene is TRBJ2-1, the V gene TRBV7-9; 7 nucleotides agree with TRBD1. The CDR3 runs to 14 residues. V shed 7 bases and J 0 bases; nucleotides not matched to a gene: 3. CDR1 and CDR2 from the germline V gene are SEHNR and FQNEAQ (reference sequence).

This chain uses TRBV20-1 with TRBJ1-5; TRBD1 is a possible D gene (6 bases). CDR3 size: 16 residues. With 6 bases removed from V and 0 bases from J, the gap between germline ends came to 18 bases. Germline CDR1 reads DFQATT; CDR2 reads SNEGSKA (reference sequence). The CDR3 reads CSAMEGGRYSNQPQHF. The CDR3, as DNA: TGCAGTGCCATGGAGGGGGGCAGGTATAGCAATCAGCCCCAGCATTTT.